What follows describes a single T cell receptor (beta chain). Its matching antigen is unknown. With V trimmed by 1 base and J by 8 bases, 11 bases remained unmatched. The CDR3 totals 16 residues. The germline gives CDR1 SGHRS, CDR2 YFSETQ. With 60 Vbeta and 13 Jbeta primers, the PCR was carried out. TCRdb keeps only in-frame clones here, not all; method: immunoSEQ multiplex PCR. The profile shows roughly 290,000 clones, 85% to 90% of them singletons. This specimen comes from a study of cytomegalovirus exposure and HLA in healthy donors. General study findings and limits: Earlier analysis found most TCR beta V segments productive about 90% or about 30% of the time.

The sequence was obtained from a woman younger than 30 in good health and CMV-seronegative. This sequence joins TRBV5-1 and TRBJ1-2; 10 bases map to TRBD1. The sample was PBMCs. The CDR3 here is CASSLIPLGQGNGYTF. As DNA, the CDR3 is TGCGCCAGCAGCTTGATACCTTTGGGACAGGGGAACGGCTACACCTTC.